This T cell receptor (beta chain) comes out of a study of cytomegalovirus exposure and HLA in healthy donors. V shed 0 bases and J 2 bases; nucleotides not matched to a gene: 6. The CDR3 covers 17 residues. Looked up from germline, CDR1 is SGHRS and CDR2 is YFSETQ. Primers for the PCR totalled 60 Vbeta and 13 Jbeta. Data came from immunoSEQ multiplex PCR; TCRdb stores just in-frame clones and leaves some out. The sample carries about 64,000 clones, about 85% recorded once. The gene calls are TRBV5-1 and TRBJ2-3; 10 nucleotides line up with TRBD2. The sample consisted of PBMCs. This TCR was sampled from a female donor in good health and CMV-seronegative. This CDR3 reads CASSLAPSGGFTDTQYF. The CDR3, as DNA: TGCGCCAGCAGCTTGGCTCCTAGCGGGGGATTCACAGATACGCAGTATTTT.